This T cell receptor beta chain was captured in a study of OX40 agonist ivuxolimab in advanced cancers. Findings and limits, study-wide: Some nonresponders additionally presented with little normalized T-cell clonal expansion.

The CDR3 sequence is 13 residues long. The ends were cut back, 0 bases at V and 8 bases at J, with 8 bases in the middle. Germline CDR1 WSHSY, CDR2 SAAADI. Note on this clone: The target antigen is unknown.

Sequenced by immunoSEQ multiplex PCR; TCRdb stores in-frame clones only, minus some. Of approximately 100,000 clones listed, about 90% are singletons. The receptor comes from an adult with an advanced solid tumor such as melanoma, head and neck, liver or kidney cancer. The V and J genes are TRBV10-2 and TRBJ2-4; a possible D gene is TRBD2 (5 bases). Sample: CD4+ or CD8+ T cells sorted from blood, taken in a trial of the OX40 agonist ivuxolimab. The CDR3 spells CASSESTSYIQYF. CDR3 DNA: TGCGCCAGCAGTGAGTCTACTAGTTACATTCAGTACTTC.